This is a list of T cell receptor beta chains from one sample in a study of Ad26.COV2.S vaccination and SARS-CoV-2 variants. Assay: immunoSEQ multiplex PCR; the TCRdb copy retains only in-frame clones and omits some. The data show roughly 92,000 clones, approximately 81% seen once. Specimen: peripheral blood, collected after recovery from COVID-19. The receptor source for this set is a human donor who had recovered from COVID-19. The CDR3 runs from the conserved cysteine through the conserved F or W. The D gene is left open where the match is weak. The size entry is marked missing in some rows and otherwise reads once, few, many or a size class.

-	17	TRBV10-3	TRBJ1-1	-	TGTGCCATCAGTGAGCCGCAGGGAATCAGAGGAAACACTGAAGCTTTCTTT	CAISEPQGIRGNTEAFF
TRBD2	17	TRBV19	TRBJ2-1	-	TGTGCCAGTAGTACCCTAAAGGCGGGAGCCCTCTACAATGAGCAGTTCTTC	CASSTLKAGALYNEQFF
-	15	TRBV6-6	TRBJ1-5	-	TGTGCCAGCAGTCCTAAATATAGGGTCCATCAGCCCCAGCATTTT	CASSPKYRVHQPQHF
-	13	TRBV29-1	TRBJ2-1	-	TGCAGCGTTGGGTGGGGGGCCTACAATGAGCAGTTCTTC	CSVGWGAYNEQFF
-	14	TRBV4-3	TRBJ1-4	-	TGCGCCAGCAGCCAAGGCAGCAATAATGAAAAACTGTTTTTT	CASSQGSNNEKLFF
-	16	TRBV4-2	TRBJ2-7	-	TGTGCCAGCAGCCGGTGGCAGGGGTCGGGTAGTCACGAGCAGTACTTC	CASSRWQGSGSHEQYF
TRBD1	16	TRBV19	TRBJ2-3	-	TGTGCCAGTAGTCCAGAGGACAGGGTCAAACGTGGTACGCAGTATTTT	CASSPEDRVKRGTQYF
TRBD2	16	TRBV4-2	TRBJ2-5	few	TGTGCCAGCAGCCAAGGTCTAGCGGGATGGGAGGAGACCCAGTACTTC	CASSQGLAGWEETQYF
TRBD1	14	TRBV19	TRBJ1-1	-	TGTGCCAGTAGTCAGGACAGGATGAACACTGAAGCTTTCTTT	CASSQDRMNTEAFF
-	17	TRBV11-2	TRBJ2-7	-	TGTGCCAGCAGCCCAGACCGCGGACAGCCGAAGGTCTACGAGCAGTACTTC	CASSPDRGQPKVYEQYF
-	12	TRBV7-3	TRBJ1-2	-	TGTGCCAGCAGCTTACCCAACTATGGCTACACCTTC	CASSLPNYGYTF
-	16	TRBV7-8	TRBJ1-5	-	TGTGCCAGCAGCTCCGAGATAAATCAGGGGAATCAGCCCCAGCATTTT	CASSSEINQGNQPQHF
-	15	TRBV10-3	TRBJ1-5	-	TGTGCCATCAGTGAGCAGGATGGATTGGGTCAGCCCCAGCATTTT	CAISEQDGLGQPQHF
-	17	TRBV9	TRBJ1-2	-	TGTGCCAGCAGCGTTTCCAGGGGCACCCTCCTTAACTATGGCTACACCTTC	CASSVSRGTLLNYGYTF
TRBD1	17	TRBV3-1/TRBV3-2	TRBJ1-2	-	TGTGCCAGCAGCCAAGAACAAATGACAGGGGGTAACTATGGCTACACCTTC	CASSQEQMTGGNYGYTF
-	13	TRBV6-2/TRBV6-3	TRBJ1-5	-	TGTGCCAGCAGCTCGGACGGGTATCAGCCCCAGCATTTT	CASSSDGYQPQHF
-	14	TRBV9	TRBJ2-1	-	TGTGCCAGCTCCCTTGGGGTGCCCTACAATGAGCAGTTCTTC	CASSLGVPYNEQFF
-	16	TRBV7-2	TRBJ2-2	-	TGTGCCAGCAGCTTAGGGTCAAGGGGAAGTACCGGGGAGCTGTTTTTT	CASSLGSRGSTGELFF
-	11	TRBV28	TRBJ1-2	-	TGTGCCAGCAGTATGATAACGGGCTACACCTTC	CASSMITGYTF
-	18	TRBV6-2/TRBV6-3	TRBJ2-3	-	TGTGCCAGCAGTCCCCCTCAATACTCTGTACAGGGACCAGATACGCAGTATTTT	CASSPPQYSVQGPDTQYF
TRBD2	14	TRBV3-1/TRBV3-2	TRBJ2-3	-	TGTGCCAGCAGCCAAGGGGCGGGAGCAGATACGCAGTATTTT	CASSQGAGADTQYF
-	13	TRBV12-3/TRBV12-4	TRBJ2-7	-	TGTGCCAGCAGCGGGTCCCCCCCCTACGAGCAGTACTTC	CASSGSPPYEQYF
-	15	TRBV19	TRBJ2-7	-	TGTGCCAGTAGTATAAATCCGGGACACCTCTACGAGCAGTACTTC	CASSINPGHLYEQYF
TRBD2	13	TRBV5-1	TRBJ2-5	-	TGCGCCACTAGGGAGGGAGACCAAGAGACCCAGTACTTC	CATREGDQETQYF
TRBD2	14	TRBV29-1	TRBJ2-3	-	TGCAGCGTTCCTAGCGGTGGCAGCACAGATACGCAGTATTTT	CSVPSGGSTDTQYF
TRBD2	16	TRBV7-2	TRBJ2-3	-	TGTGCCAGCAGCACCCCTCTCGGGAGGGCCGCGGATACGCAGTATTTT	CASSTPLGRAADTQYF
-	13	TRBV19	TRBJ1-4	once	TGTGCCAGTACCCCCCCCGGGGATGAAAAACTGTTTTTT	CASTPPGDEKLFF
-	18	TRBV21-1	TRBJ2-7	-	TGTGCCAGCAGCAAAGTTGGGGGGCGGCGGGAGGGAGGGTACGAGCAGTACTTC	CASSKVGGRREGGYEQYF
-	16	TRBV6-6	TRBJ1-4	once	TGTGCCAGCAGTTACTCCCCGACCTTAAAGGACGAAAAACTGTTTTTT	CASSYSPTLKDEKLFF
-	17	TRBV24-1	TRBJ2-3	-	TGTGCCACCAGTGATCCCAGACCGCCTTGGAGCACAGATACGCAGTATTTT	CATSDPRPPWSTDTQYF
TRBD1	15	TRBV5-1	TRBJ2-1	-	TGCGCCAGCAGCCCCGGACAGGGCCCCTACAATGAGCAGTTCTTC	CASSPGQGPYNEQFF
-	14	TRBV5-1	TRBJ1-4	-	TGCGCCAGCAGCTTGGTTGGGGCAAATGAAAAACTGTTTTTT	CASSLVGANEKLFF
-	13	TRBV6-5	TRBJ1-2	once	TGTGCCAGCAGTCTAGGGTTGAACTATGGCTACACCTTC	CASSLGLNYGYTF
-	16	TRBV2	TRBJ1-3	few	TGTGCCAGCAGTGTGAGACCTTTACGCTCTGGAAACACCATATATTTT	CASSVRPLRSGNTIYF
TRBD2	17	TRBV23-1	TRBJ2-3	-	TGCGCCAGCAGCCCGGGACTAGCGGGAGGCCACACAGATACGCAGTATTTT	CASSPGLAGGHTDTQYF
TRBD1	14	TRBV29-1	TRBJ2-2	-	TGCAGCGTCTTAAGACAGGGGGGGACCGGGGAGCTGTTTTTT	CSVLRQGGTGELFF
-	12	TRBV5-1	TRBJ2-5	-	TGCGCCAGCAGCTTGGCGCTAGAGACCCAGTACTTC	CASSLALETQYF
-	12	TRBV28	TRBJ2-1	-	TGTGCCAGCAGTTTATTTCGGAGGGAGCAGTTCTTC	CASSLFRREQFF
TRBD2	18	TRBV6-2/TRBV6-3	TRBJ2-5	once	TGTGCCAGCAGCCGCGGACTAGCGGGAGGGCCGCAGCAAGAGACCCAGTACTTC	CASSRGLAGGPQQETQYF
-	16	TRBV4-3	TRBJ1-1	-	TGCGCCAGCAGCCAACTTGGGCAGGGCGTGGACACTGAAGCTTTCTTT	CASSQLGQGVDTEAFF
TRBD1	15	TRBV25-1	TRBJ1-6	-	TGTGCCAGCAGTGAACCGGGACAGGGGAATTCACCCCTCCACTTT	CASSEPGQGNSPLHF
-	15	TRBV7-2	TRBJ2-7	-	TGTGCCGGCAGCTCCGGCTGGGGAGAGGCGGGCGAGCAGTACTTC	CAGSSGWGEAGEQYF
TRBD1	13	TRBV12-3/TRBV12-4	TRBJ2-2	-	TGTGCCAGCAGCAGGGGGCGGACCGGGGAGCTGTTTTTT	CASSRGRTGELFF
-	13	TRBV13	TRBJ1-2	-	TGTGCCAGCAGCTCTAGGGTTGTCTATGGCTACACCTTC	CASSSRVVYGYTF
-	11	TRBV6-5	TRBJ2-1	once	TGTGCCAGCAGTCGGACTTATGAGCAGTTCTTC	CASSRTYEQFF
-	15	TRBV11-2	TRBJ2-1	few	TGTGCCAGCAGCTTAGACAGGGACCTCTCTTATGAGCAGTTCTTC	CASSLDRDLSYEQFF
-	15	TRBV30	TRBJ2-7	-	TGTGCCTGGAACCTTCCCCCAACATACGTCGAAGAGCAGTACTTC	CAWNLPPTYVEEQYF
-	14	TRBV24-1	TRBJ1-5	-	TGTGCCACCAGTCGCCCAGGGGTCAATCAGCCCCAGCATTTT	CATSRPGVNQPQHF
-	12	TRBV5-6	TRBJ2-7	-	TGTGCCAGCAGCTTGGGGTTCGGCGAGCAGTACTTC	CASSLGFGEQYF
-	14	TRBV7-3	TRBJ1-1	few	TGTGCCAGCAGCTTCTCTGGTGGGGGGCATGGAGCTTTCTTT	CASSFSGGGHGAFF
TRBD2	15	TRBV25-1	TRBJ2-2	-	TGTGCCAGCAGTGAATTAGGGACTACCGACGGGGAGCTGTTTTTT	CASSELGTTDGELFF
TRBD1	15	TRBV5-1	TRBJ2-2	once	TGCGCCAGCACCCAATCCAGGGGGTCTGTCGGGGAGCTGTTTTTT	CASTQSRGSVGELFF